What follows are 26 T cell receptor beta chains derived from one specimen sequenced in a study of shared clonotypes between healthy human individuals. Generated by immunoSEQ multiplex PCR, the TCRdb table keeps only in-frame clones and is missing some. The sample comprises approximately 1.9 million clones, 90% to 95% of which are singletons, and around 1.7% rests with the top ten. Naive CD8 cells, CD45RO-negative and positively selected for CCR7, excluded terminally differentiated effector memory CD45RA+ cells. The material sequenced was naive CD8+ T cells from PBMCs. These receptors were taken from a man in his late teens or twenties in good health. Some clones in this sample may be carry-over from other donors' samples.

The chain employs TRBV2 and TRBJ2-1, with 10 bases that match TRBD1. CDR1 SNHLY and CDR2 FYNNEI come from the germline V gene. The junction had 9 bases not matched to a gene; V was cut back by 5 bases and J by 8 bases. The CDR3 runs 15 residues. CDR3 region: CASSSRDRGQHEQFF. CDR3 DNA sequence: TGTGCCAGCAGTTCCCGGGACAGGGGTCAACATGAGCAGTTCTTC. The full variable domain, completed using reference TRBV2 and TRBJ2-1, is EPEVTQTPSHQVTQMGQEVILRCVPISNHLYFYWYRQILGQKVEFLVSFYNNEISEKSEIFDDQFSVERPDGSNFTLKIRSTKLEDSAMYFCASSSRDRGQHEQFFGPGTRLTVL.

A note on this clone: This specimen includes other DNA sequences encoding the same CDR3. The chain uses TRBV29-1 and TRBJ2-7, with unresolved D. Germline V gives CDR1 SQVTM, CDR2 ANQGSEA. The V end was cut by 5 bases, the J end by 4 bases, with 12 bases between. The CDR3 loop spans 12 amino acids. The CDR3 loop reads CSVLERDYEQYF. CDR3 DNA sequence: TGCAGCGTTCTTGAAAGAGATTACGAGCAGTACTTC.

The chain recombines TRBV7-3 with TRBJ2-2, with TRBD2 identical over 8 bases. Losses at the gene ends were 2 bases for V and 5 bases for J; bases not matched to a gene: 10. This CDR3 comprises 17 residues. Germline-derived CDR1 and CDR2 are SGHTA and FQGTGA. The CDR3 sequence is CASSLYGRAEGTGELFF. CDR3 DNA: TGTGCCAGCAGCTTATACGGGAGGGCGGAAGGGACCGGGGAGCTGTTTTTT.

The V gene is TRBV9, the J gene TRBJ1-1; D uncertain. This CDR3 has 14 amino acids. Germline CDR1 and CDR2: SGDLS and YYNGEE. The germline V and J ends were trimmed by 4 bases and 0 bases, with 10 bases remaining between them. CDR3 in amino acids: CASSLTQLNTEAFF. CDR3 DNA sequence: TGTGCCAGCAGCCTAACCCAATTGAACACTGAAGCTTTCTTT.

This chain links TRBV28 with TRBJ1-4; 8 bases fit TRBD1. Trimming removed 6 bases from V and 7 bases from J; junction bases left unmatched: 10. Germline lookup yields CDR1 MDHEN and CDR2 SYDVKM. The CDR3 has 15 amino acids. The CDR3 nucleotides are TGTGCCAGCAGGACTCGGGACAGGAGGGGTGAAAAACTGTTTTTT. It yields the protein CASRTRDRRGEKLFF.

This clone has a handful of counts. Within the sample, other DNA sequences also encode this same CDR3. The chain is built from TRBV4-1 and TRBJ1-2; TRBD1 agrees at 10 bases. This CDR3 is built from 16 residues. Germline values: CDR1 MGHRA, CDR2 YSYEKL. J gave up 2 bases and V 2 bases, and 5 bases lay outside the gene matches. CDR3 residues: CASSQTPGQGNYGYTF. Written as DNA, the CDR3 is TGCGCCAGCAGCCAAACTCCGGGACAGGGGAACTATGGCTACACCTTC.

The chain combines TRBV27 with TRBJ2-5, with a possible D match to TRBD2 (6 bases). The CDR3 is 14 residues long. V lost 2 bases, J lost 4 bases, and 11 bases lay in between. Germline assignment: CDR1 MNHEY and CDR2 SMNVEV (reference sequence). The chain's CDR3 is CASSLVGRRETQYF. Written as DNA, the CDR3 is TGTGCCAGCAGTTTAGTCGGGAGAAGAGAGACCCAGTACTTC.

The chain uses TRBV11-2 and TRBJ2-2; 8 nucleotides agree with TRBD2. The trim removed 5 bases at V and 6 bases at J, leaving 11 bases unmatched. This CDR3 has 16 amino acids. CDR1 and CDR2 (germline): SGHAT, FQNNGV. The CDR3 protein is CASSPPSAGAAGELFF. The CDR3 coding sequence is TGTGCCAGCAGCCCTCCTTCAGCGGGAGCAGCCGGGGAGCTGTTTTTT.

The chain joins TRBV7-8 to TRBJ2-7, with a weak D call TRBD1 (6 bases). Germline-derived CDR1 and CDR2 are SGHVS and FQNEAQ. Trimming cost V 7 bases and J 5 bases, with 18 bases left between them. This CDR3 has 14 amino acids. CDR3 nucleotide sequence: TGTGCCAGCATTCCTCCGGGACACCCCAACGAGCAGTACTTC. It yields the protein CASIPPGHPNEQYF. Looking up the rest from reference TRBV7-8 and TRBJ2-7 gives the full variable domain: GAGVSQSPRYKVAKRGQDVALRCDPISGHVSLFWYQQALGQGPEFLTYFQNEAQLDKSGLPSDRFFAERPEGSVSTLKIQRTQQEDSAVYLCASIPPGHPNEQYFGPGTRLTVT.

This chain joins TRBV11-2 and TRBJ1-1; D unresolved. The CDR3 has 14 amino acids. V was shortened by 3 bases and J by 1 base, with 9 bases between the two germline ends. The germline gives CDR1 SGHAT, CDR2 FQNNGV. The CDR3 DNA reads TGTGCCAGCAGCTTTATGGGTCCGAACACTGAAGCTTTCTTT. This gives the protein CASSFMGPNTEAFF.

The rearrangement uses TRBV29-1 and TRBJ2-3; D gene ambiguous. Germline values: CDR1 SQVTM, CDR2 ANQGSEA. Trimming shortened V by 6 bases and J by 2 bases, and 12 bases separated the two germline ends. The CDR3 consists of 13 residues. The CDR3 region is CSVQPFNTDTQYF. The CDR3 coding sequence is TGCAGCGTGCAGCCCTTCAACACAGATACGCAGTATTTT.

This clone was recorded once. The sample holds other DNA sequences that translate to the same CDR3. The rearrangement links TRBV6-1 to TRBJ2-2; unclear D gene. V lost 8 bases and J 4 bases, leaving 2 bases between the germline ends. CDR1 is MNHNS and CDR2 is SASEGT in the germline V gene. The CDR3 runs to 10 residues. The CDR3 loop is CASSTGELFF. The CDR3 DNA reads TGTGCCAGCTCCACCGGGGAGCTGTTTTTT.

The gene calls are TRBV28 and TRBJ1-5, with TRBD1 identical over 7 bases. The V gene end was trimmed by 6 bases and the J gene end by 0 bases; junction bases not matched to a gene: 5. CDR1 is MDHEN and CDR2 is SYDVKM in the germline V gene. This CDR3 is built from 15 residues. The CDR3 sequence is CASRMGTASNQPQHF. The DNA for the CDR3 is TGTGCCAGCAGGATGGGGACAGCTAGCAATCAGCCCCAGCATTTT.

This clone was seen only a few times. This sequence joins TRBV7-8 and TRBJ1-5; 8 bases line up with TRBD1. The CDR3 totals 15 residues. Germline V gene sequence: CDR1 SGHVS, CDR2 FQNEAQ. V trimming: 5 bases; J trimming: 7 bases; junction bases outside the gene matches: 10. CDR3 DNA: TGTGCCAGCAGCCCGCACGGGACAGGAATACAGCCCCAGCATTTT. Amino acid sequence: CASSPHGTGIQPQHF. The entire variable domain, with the rest obtained from reference TRBV7-8 and TRBJ1-5, is as follows: GAGVSQSPRYKVAKRGQDVALRCDPISGHVSLFWYQQALGQGPEFLTYFQNEAQLDKSGLPSDRFFAERPEGSVSTLKIQRTQQEDSAVYLCASSPHGTGIQPQHFGDGTRLSIL.

The chain joins TRBV15 to TRBJ1-5; D not resolved. Per germline, CDR1 LNHNV and CDR2 YYDKDF (reference sequence). Trimming cost V 8 bases and J 6 bases, with 14 bases left between them. The CDR3 runs 13 residues. CDR3 DNA sequence: TGTGCCACCCAGGAGGGATCTGGTCAGCCCCAGCATTTT. Translating it yields CATQEGSGQPQHF.

With respect to this clone: The same CDR3 can be traced to other DNA sequences in this sample. The chain carries TRBV27 and TRBJ1-5; D is unclear. Trimming took 1 base from V and 6 from J, leaving 4 bases between them. The CDR3 is 12 amino acids. Germline V gene lookup returns CDR1 MNHEY and CDR2 SMNVEV (reference sequence). CDR3 sequence: CASSLFGQPQHF. The CDR3 region has the DNA TGTGCCAGCAGTTTATTCGGTCAGCCCCAGCATTTT.

The rearrangement links TRBV13 to TRBJ2-2; D not certain. The germline V gene has CDR1 PRHDT and CDR2 FYEKMQ (reference sequence). This CDR3 is built from 15 residues. Trimming shortened V by 5 bases and J by 0 bases, and 10 bases separated the two germline ends. This CDR3 reads CASSLARPNTGELFF. The CDR3 coding sequence is TGTGCCAGCAGCCTGGCGCGGCCGAACACCGGGGAGCTGTTTTTT.

This clone appeared a single time. One end of the junction varies from germline; a read error may be responsible. The CDR3 DNA sequence: TGTGCCAGCAGCTTAGGAATGCGCCAGAAAAACTTC. It encodes CASSLGMRQKNF. The chain employs TRBV7-9 and TRBJ1-2, with D uncertain. The CDR3 runs 12 residues. Per the germline V gene, CDR1 is SEHNR and CDR2 is FQNEAQ (reference sequence).

This sequence joins TRBV9 and TRBJ2-7; D may match TRBD1 or TRBD2 (6 bases each). Germline CDR1 reads SGDLS; CDR2 reads YYNGEE. The CDR3 sequence is 12 residues long. Trimming stripped 7 bases from V and 4 bases from J, with 12 bases between. The CDR3 region has the DNA TGTGCCAGCGAGGGGGAGGAGTACGAGCAGTACTTC. This sequence encodes CASEGEEYEQYF.

The chain links TRBV7-9 to TRBJ2-1; D remains ambiguous. The CDR3 covers 12 residues. Trimming removed 10 bases at V and 3 bases at J, with 10 bases between. Per the germline V gene, CDR1 is SEHNR and CDR2 is FQNEAQ (reference sequence). As DNA, the CDR3 is TGTGCCACCTTCGACCTCTACAATGAGCAGTTCTTC. Translation gives CATFDLYNEQFF. The variable domain in full, completed from reference TRBV7-9 and TRBJ2-1, reads DTGVSQNPRHKITKRGQNVTFRCDPISEHNRLYWYRQTLGQGPEFLTYFQNEAQLEKSRLLSDRFSAERPKGSFSTLEIQRTEQGDSAMYLCATFDLYNEQFFGPGTRLTVL.

This chain uses TRBV30 with TRBJ2-2; TRBD1 matches at 8 bases. Losses at the gene ends were 3 bases for V and 5 bases for J; bases not matched to a gene: 8. Germline lookup yields CDR1 GTSNPN and CDR2 SVGIG (reference sequence). The CDR3 consists of 15 residues. The DNA of the CDR3 is TGTGCCTGGAGACCAAGACAGGGGATGACCGGGGAGCTGTTTTTT. Its translation is CAWRPRQGMTGELFF.

The rearrangement joins TRBV4-1 to TRBJ2-3; tentatively, D is TRBD2 (5 bases). Germline CDR1 and CDR2: MGHRA and YSYEKL. The V and J ends lost 1 base and 3 bases respectively, with 11 bases between them. The CDR3 length is 15 residues. The CDR3 coding sequence is TGCGCCAGCAGCCAAGGGGGAGTCTTGACAGATACGCAGTATTTT. It codes for CASSQGGVLTDTQYF.

This sequence joins TRBV5-1 and TRBJ2-3; 7 positions match TRBD2. V lost 3 bases to trimming and J lost 4 bases; unmatched junction nucleotides: 8. Germline V gene lookup returns CDR1 SGHRS and CDR2 YFSETQ. CDR3 size: 15 residues. Here the CDR3 DNA reads TGCGCCAGCAGCTCCTTGGCGGGAGCGGCAGATACGCAGTATTTT. The encoded protein is CASSSLAGAADTQYF.

This chain joins TRBV13 and TRBJ1-1; D may be TRBD1 (5 bases). Germline CDR1 and CDR2: PRHDT and FYEKMQ (reference sequence). With 5 bases removed from V and 4 bases from J, the gap between germline ends came to 8 bases. The CDR3 loop spans 12 amino acids. The CDR3 spells CASSQGATEAFF. The CDR3 region has the DNA TGTGCCAGCAGCCAAGGGGCCACTGAAGCTTTCTTT.

With respect to this clone: The conserved phenylalanine or tryptophan is not found at the CDR3 terminus, so this likely reflects a read error. The chain couples TRBV6-5 to TRBJ2-7; no clear D. This CDR3 is built from 12 residues. Germline V CDR1 and CDR2: MNHEY, SVGAGI. Trimming cost V 3 bases and J 2 bases, with 5 bases left between them. CDR3 bases: TGTGCCAGCAGTTATTCCGCCTACGAGCAGTACTTG. Its protein is CASSYSAYEQYL.

This chain links TRBV28 with TRBJ1-5; TRBD1 might be the D (6 bases). This CDR3 has 16 residues. V lost 2 bases and J lost 1, with 12 bases in between. CDR1 MDHEN and CDR2 SYDVKM come from the germline V gene. CDR3: CASSLQGLESNQPQHF. As DNA, the CDR3 is TGTGCCAGCAGTTTACAGGGGCTAGAAAGCAATCAGCCCCAGCATTTT.